Below, 10 T cell receptor beta chains from the same sample are listed, as sequenced in a study of pediatric ulcerative colitis. Some clones are missing from TCRdb's copy, which holds only in-frame ones; the method was immunoSEQ multiplex PCR. The data show some 35,000 clones, around 80% seen once. The rectum was sampled with one to two pinch biopsies at colonoscopy. The specimen sequenced was gut tissue. The receptors come from a boy aged 5-17 years with mild ulcerative colitis.

The chain joins TRBV5-6 to TRBJ1-1; 7 positions agree with TRBD1. Germline V gene lookup returns CDR1 SGHDT and CDR2 YYEEEE. V shed 2 bases and J 1 base; nucleotides not matched to a gene: 5. The CDR3 loop spans 15 amino acids. CDR3 protein: CASSFLNRGNTEAFF. Here the CDR3 DNA reads TGTGCCAGCAGCTTTCTCAACAGGGGGAACACTGAAGCTTTCTTT. Together with reference TRBV5-6 and TRBJ1-1, the CDR3 gives the full variable domain: DAGVTQSPTHLIKTRGQQVTLRCSPKSGHDTVSWYQQALGQGPQFIFQYYEEEERQRGNFPDRFSGHQFPNYSSELNVNALLLGDSALYLCASSFLNRGNTEAFFGQGTRLTVV.

The chain combines TRBV7-9 with TRBJ2-1, with 11 bases aligning to TRBD2. Germline lookup yields CDR1 SEHNR and CDR2 FQNEAQ (reference sequence). V lost 3 bases to trimming and J lost 3 bases; unmatched junction nucleotides: 4. This CDR3 has 16 amino acids. The CDR3, as DNA: TGTGCCAGCAGCTTGACTAGCGGGAACCACTACAATGAGCAGTTCTTC. It encodes CASSLTSGNHYNEQFF.

V and J are TRBV6-6 and TRBJ1-5; unclear D gene. Per the germline V gene, CDR1 is MNHNY and CDR2 is SVGAGI (reference sequence). V lost 4 bases and J 0 bases, leaving 4 bases between the germline ends. The CDR3 consists of 13 residues. In nucleotides, the CDR3 is TGTGCCAGCAGTTCAGGTAGCAATCAGCCCCAGCATTTT. Translated, it gives CASSSGSNQPQHF.

J is TRBJ2-3 and V is TRBV12-5; D unclear. The germline V gene encodes CDR1 LGHNT and CDR2 FRNRAP. V was pared by 3 bases and J by 6 bases, with 4 bases between. This CDR3 has 11 amino acids. CDR3 DNA sequence: TGTGCTAGTGGTTTCAGGGATACGCAGTATTTT. Residues: CASGFRDTQYF.

The J gene is TRBJ2-7, the V gene TRBV7-2; TRBD2 matches 8 bases. Germline loops: CDR1 SGHTA, CDR2 FQGNSA. The length of the CDR3 is 15 residues. Germline trimming cut 2 bases from V and 3 bases from J; bases unmatched to any gene: 6. The CDR3 region is CASSLWPGGDYEQYF. The CDR3 DNA follows: TGTGCCAGCAGCTTATGGCCGGGGGGGGACTACGAGCAGTACTTC.

The chain carries TRBV6-5 and TRBJ1-1, with D unresolved. This CDR3 has 11 residues. Germline V gives CDR1 MNHEY, CDR2 SVGAGI. Trimming took 10 bases from V and 4 from J, leaving 10 bases between them. CDR3 DNA sequence: TGTGCCATCCAGATTGGCACTGAAGCTTTCTTT. Translating it yields CAIQIGTEAFF.

The table lists this clone with a few counts. J is TRBJ1-5 and V is TRBV19; D unresolved. The CDR3 is 14 residues long. Trimming shortened V by 6 bases and J by 1 base, and 10 bases separated the two germline ends. From germline, CDR1 is LNHDA and CDR2 SQIVND (reference sequence). CDR3 residues: CASRTPGSNQPQHF. The CDR3 region has the DNA TGTGCCAGTAGAACTCCGGGAAGCAATCAGCCCCAGCATTTT.

The chain couples TRBV5-6 to TRBJ2-1, with TRBD2 matching over 11 bases. The CDR3 is 17 amino acids. From germline, CDR1 is SGHDT and CDR2 YYEEEE. With 0 bases clipped from V and 4 bases from J, the junction kept 6 bases outside the gene matches. In DNA form, the CDR3 reads TGTGCCAGCAGCTTGGCGTCCACTAGCGGGAGATACAATGAGCAGTTCTTC. Encoded protein: CASSLASTSGRYNEQFF. Full variable domain (missing parts from reference TRBV5-6 and TRBJ2-1): DAGVTQSPTHLIKTRGQQVTLRCSPKSGHDTVSWYQQALGQGPQFIFQYYEEEERQRGNFPDRFSGHQFPNYSSELNVNALLLGDSALYLCASSLASTSGRYNEQFFGPGTRLTVL.

The chain couples TRBV5-1 to TRBJ2-1; TRBD2 matches 10 bases. V shed 4 bases, J shed 1 base, and the junction held 11 bases outside the gene matches. The CDR3 is 18 amino acids. The germline gives CDR1 SGHRS, CDR2 YFSETQ. The CDR3 nucleotides read TGCGCCAGCAGCCCCACCTACAGCGGGGGGGCGTCCTACAATGAGCAGTTCTTC. This sequence encodes CASSPTYSGGASYNEQFF. Supplemented by reference TRBV5-1 and TRBJ2-1, the full variable domain reads KAGVTQTPRYLIKTRGQQVTLSCSPISGHRSVSWYQQTPGQGLQFLFEYFSETQRNKGNFPGRFSGRQFSNSRSEMNVSTLELGDSALYLCASSPTYSGGASYNEQFFGPGTRLTVL.

This sequence joins TRBV7-9 and TRBJ1-1; D gene uncertain. Germline lookup yields CDR1 SEHNR and CDR2 FQNEAQ (reference sequence). V dropped 5 bases and J dropped 4 bases, with 11 bases sitting between them. The CDR3 loop spans 13 amino acids. The CDR3 DNA follows: TGTGCCAGCAGCGGGATTGGCGGCACTGAAGCTTTCTTT. Translation: CASSGIGGTEAFF.